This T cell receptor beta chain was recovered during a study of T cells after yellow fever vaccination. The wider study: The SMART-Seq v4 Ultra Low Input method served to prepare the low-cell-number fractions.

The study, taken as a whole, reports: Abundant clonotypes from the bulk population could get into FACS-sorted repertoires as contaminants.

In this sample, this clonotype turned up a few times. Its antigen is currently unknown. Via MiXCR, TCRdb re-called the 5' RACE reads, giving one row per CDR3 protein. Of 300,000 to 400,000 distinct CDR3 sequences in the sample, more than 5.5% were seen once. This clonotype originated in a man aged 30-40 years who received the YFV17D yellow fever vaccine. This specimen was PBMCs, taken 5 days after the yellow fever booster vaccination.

CDR3 residues: CSARRGSNYGYTF. CDR3 DNA sequence: TGCAGTGCTAGGAGGGGGAGTAACTATGGCTACACCTTC. The V and J genes are TRBV20-1 and TRBJ1-2, with D perhaps matching TRBD1 (6 bases). Germline CDR1 and CDR2: DFQATT and SNEGSKA (reference sequence). This CDR3 contains 13 residues. V was clipped by 3 bases and J by 1 base, with 9 bases between them.